The 5 T cell receptor beta chains in this list originate from one sample, sequenced in a study of T-cell memory formation after mild COVID-19. TCRdb reprocessed the 5' RACE reads with MiXCR, giving one entry per CDR3 protein. In the table there are hundreds of thousands of distinct CDR3 sequences, around 27% of which are singletons. Sequenced sample: PBMCs or a T cell subset sorted from them (not recorded which). These receptors originate from an adult woman who had mild COVID-19 (a few samples of this study predate the infection). Cell type and time point are not known.

J is TRBJ2-7 and V is TRBV4-2; TRBD1 agrees at 8 bases. Trimming cost V 0 bases and J 3 bases; bases outside gene matches: 10. CDR1 is LGHNA, CDR2 YNFKEQ, per germline. The CDR3 spans 17 residues. The CDR3 sequence: CASSQDRGDRGLYEQYF. DNA for the CDR3: TGTGCCAGCAGCCAAGATCGGGGAGACAGGGGTCTCTACGAGCAGTACTTC.

The chain couples TRBV7-9 to TRBJ2-7, with D possibly being TRBD2 (6 bases). Germline loops: CDR1 SEHNR, CDR2 FQNEAQ (reference sequence). Trimming took 2 bases from V and 1 from J, leaving 18 bases between them. This CDR3 comprises 17 residues. Here the CDR3 reads CASSLRLGGPGSYEQYF. DNA of the CDR3: TGTGCCAGCAGCTTAAGACTGGGAGGACCAGGGTCCTACGAGCAGTACTTC.

This clonotype has ten or more counts. V usage is TRBV4-1 and J usage is TRBJ2-7; TRBD1 matches 8 bases. This CDR3 contains 23 residues. J gave up 0 bases and V 0 bases, and 25 bases lay outside the gene matches. Germline CDR1 and CDR2: MGHRA and YSYEKL. CDR3 amino acids: CASSQEPPGYVGIETGDSYEQYF. CDR3 in DNA: TGCGCCAGCAGCCAAGAGCCCCCGGGGTATGTGGGAATTGAGACAGGGGACTCCTACGAGCAGTACTTC.

This clonotype was seen a few times. The chain carries TRBV5-1 and TRBJ1-1, with TRBD1 matching 7 bases. The CDR3 runs to 15 residues. Germline CDR1 is SGHRS and CDR2 is YFSETQ. V trimming: 3 bases; J trimming: 4 bases; junction bases outside the gene matches: 9. CDR3: CASSSGTDEFTEAFF. DNA for the CDR3: TGCGCCAGCAGCTCCGGGACAGATGAATTCACTGAAGCTTTCTTT.

The chain uses TRBV15 and TRBJ1-5, with TRBD1 matching over 7 bases. The CDR3 has 15 residues. V dropped 4 bases and J dropped 6; count of bases not matched to a gene: 9. CDR1 is LNHNV, CDR2 YYDKDF, per germline (reference sequence). The CDR3 coding sequence is TGTGCCACCAGCAAGGAAAGGGGGCTTGGTCAGCCCCAGCATTTT. Its translation is CATSKERGLGQPQHF.